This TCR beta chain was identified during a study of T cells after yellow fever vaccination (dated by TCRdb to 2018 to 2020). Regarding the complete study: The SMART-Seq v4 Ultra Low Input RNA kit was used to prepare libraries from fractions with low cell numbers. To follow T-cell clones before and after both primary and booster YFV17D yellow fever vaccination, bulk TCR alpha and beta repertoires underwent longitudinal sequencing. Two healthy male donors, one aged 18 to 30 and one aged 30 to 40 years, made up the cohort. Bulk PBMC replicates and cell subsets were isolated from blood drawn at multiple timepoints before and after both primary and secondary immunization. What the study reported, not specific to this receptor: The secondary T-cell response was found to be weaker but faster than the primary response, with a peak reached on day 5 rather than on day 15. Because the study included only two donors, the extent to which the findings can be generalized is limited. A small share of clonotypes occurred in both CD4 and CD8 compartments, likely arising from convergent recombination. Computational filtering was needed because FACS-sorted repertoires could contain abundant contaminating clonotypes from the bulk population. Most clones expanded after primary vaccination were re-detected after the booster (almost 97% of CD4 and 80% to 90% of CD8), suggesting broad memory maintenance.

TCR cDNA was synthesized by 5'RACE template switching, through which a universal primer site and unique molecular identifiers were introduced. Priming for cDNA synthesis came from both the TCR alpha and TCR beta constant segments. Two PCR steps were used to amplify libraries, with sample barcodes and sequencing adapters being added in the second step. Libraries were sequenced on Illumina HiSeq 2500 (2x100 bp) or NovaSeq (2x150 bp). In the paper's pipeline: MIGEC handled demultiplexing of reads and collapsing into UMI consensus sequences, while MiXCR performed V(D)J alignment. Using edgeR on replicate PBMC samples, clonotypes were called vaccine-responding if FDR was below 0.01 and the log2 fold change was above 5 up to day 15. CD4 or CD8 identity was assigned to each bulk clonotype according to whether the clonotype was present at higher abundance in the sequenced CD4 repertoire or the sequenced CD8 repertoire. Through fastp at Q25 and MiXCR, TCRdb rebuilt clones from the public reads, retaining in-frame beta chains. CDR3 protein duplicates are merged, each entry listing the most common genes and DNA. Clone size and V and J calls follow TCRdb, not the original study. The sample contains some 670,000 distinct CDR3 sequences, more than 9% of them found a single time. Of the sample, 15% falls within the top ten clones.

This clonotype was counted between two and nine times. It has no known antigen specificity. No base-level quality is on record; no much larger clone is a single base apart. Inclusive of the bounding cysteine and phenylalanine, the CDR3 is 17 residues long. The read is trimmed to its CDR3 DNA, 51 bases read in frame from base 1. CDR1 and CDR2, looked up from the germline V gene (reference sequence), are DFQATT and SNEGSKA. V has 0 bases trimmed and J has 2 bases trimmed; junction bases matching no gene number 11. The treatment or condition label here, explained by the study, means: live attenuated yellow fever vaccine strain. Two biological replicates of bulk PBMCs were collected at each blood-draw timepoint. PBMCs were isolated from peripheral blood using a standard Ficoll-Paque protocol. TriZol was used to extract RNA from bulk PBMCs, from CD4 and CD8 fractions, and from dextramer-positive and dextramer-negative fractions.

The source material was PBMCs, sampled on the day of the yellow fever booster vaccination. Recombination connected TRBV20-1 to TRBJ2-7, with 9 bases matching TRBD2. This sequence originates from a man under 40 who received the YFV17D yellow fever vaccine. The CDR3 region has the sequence CSAREFAGGPSAYEQYF. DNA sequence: TGCAGTGCTAGAGAGTTTGCGGGAGGGCCGTCGGCCTACGAGCAGTACTTC.